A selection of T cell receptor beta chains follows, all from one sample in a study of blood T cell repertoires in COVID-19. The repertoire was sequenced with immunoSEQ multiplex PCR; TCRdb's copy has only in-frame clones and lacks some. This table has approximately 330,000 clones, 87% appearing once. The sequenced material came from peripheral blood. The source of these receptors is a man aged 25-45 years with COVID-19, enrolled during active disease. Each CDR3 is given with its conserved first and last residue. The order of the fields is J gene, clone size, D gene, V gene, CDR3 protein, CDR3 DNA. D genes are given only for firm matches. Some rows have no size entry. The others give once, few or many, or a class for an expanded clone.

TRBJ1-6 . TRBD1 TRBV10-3 CATGTANSPLHF TGTGCCACCGGGACAGCTAATTCACCCCTCCACTTT
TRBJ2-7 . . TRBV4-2 CASSPSGGLTYEQYF TGTGCCAGCAGCCCATCTGGCGGGCTGACCTACGAGCAGTACTTC
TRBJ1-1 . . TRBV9 CASSVGSRRRNTEAFF TGTGCCAGCAGCGTGGGGAGTCGGCGGAGGAACACTGAAGCTTTCTTT
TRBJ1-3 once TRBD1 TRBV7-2 CASSLIGQGVSGNTIYF TGTGCCAGCAGCTTAATCGGACAGGGCGTTTCTGGAAACACCATATATTTT
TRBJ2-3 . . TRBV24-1 CATSDARNTDTQYF TGTGCCACCAGTGATGCGAGAAACACAGATACGCAGTATTTT
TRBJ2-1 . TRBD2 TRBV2 CASRLLWRTSETYNEQFF TGTGCCAGCAGACTTCTTTGGAGGACTAGCGAGACCTACAATGAGCAGTTCTTC
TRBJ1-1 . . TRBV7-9 CASSGGAGRPNTEAFF TGTGCCAGCAGCGGAGGAGCCGGGAGGCCGAACACTGAAGCTTTCTTT
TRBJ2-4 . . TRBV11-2 CASSLVRSETEKNIQYF TGTGCCAGCAGCTTAGTTCGTTCCGAGACGGAGAAAAACATTCAGTACTTC
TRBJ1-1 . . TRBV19 CASTKDNRRTEAFF TGTGCCAGTACCAAGGACAACCGGCGGACTGAAGCTTTCTTT
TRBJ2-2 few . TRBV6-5 CASSSDRNTGELFF TGTGCCAGCAGCTCGGACAGGAACACCGGGGAGCTGTTTTTT
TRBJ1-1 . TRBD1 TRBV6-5 CASSQQGGTEAFF TGTGCCAGCAGTCAACAGGGGGGCACTGAAGCTTTCTTT
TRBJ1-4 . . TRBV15 CATSTKRTRRATNEKLFF TGTGCCACCAGCACCAAAAGGACACGACGTGCAACTAATGAAAAACTGTTTTTT
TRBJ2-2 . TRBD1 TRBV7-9 CASSLSGGNGELFF TGTGCCAGCAGCCTATCAGGGGGCAATGGGGAGCTGTTTTTT
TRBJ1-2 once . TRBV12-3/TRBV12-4 CASSLVQTYGYTF TGTGCCAGCAGTTTGGTACAGACCTATGGCTACACCTTC
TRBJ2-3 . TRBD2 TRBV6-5 CASSLGGRADTQYF TGTGCCAGCAGTTTAGGCGGGAGGGCCGATACGCAGTATTTT
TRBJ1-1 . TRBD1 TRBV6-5 CASSRAQGDTEAFF TGTGCCAGCAGTCGAGCGCAGGGGGACACTGAAGCTTTCTTT
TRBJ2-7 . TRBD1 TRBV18 CASSPLDRDYEQYF TGTGCCAGCTCACCACTGGACAGGGACTACGAGCAGTACTTC
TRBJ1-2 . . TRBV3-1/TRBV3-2 CASSQLSNYGYTF TGTGCCAGCAGCCAACTAAGTAACTATGGCTACACCTTC
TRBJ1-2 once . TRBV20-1 CSASAGYYGYTF TGCAGTGCTAGTGCAGGATACTATGGCTACACCTTC
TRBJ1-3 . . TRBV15 CATSRVDWDTIYF TGTGCCACCAGCAGAGTCGACTGGGACACCATATATTTT
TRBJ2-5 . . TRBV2 CASSRQSQETQYF TGTGCCAGCAGTAGACAGTCCCAAGAGACCCAGTACTTC
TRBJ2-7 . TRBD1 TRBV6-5 CASSQGAGEQYF TGTGCCAGCAGTCAGGGGGCCGGAGAGCAGTACTTC
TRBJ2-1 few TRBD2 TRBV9 CASSVVPAGGGNEQFF TGTGCCAGCAGCGTAGTCCCAGCGGGAGGTGGTAATGAGCAGTTCTTC
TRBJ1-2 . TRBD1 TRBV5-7 CASSAGTAYGYTF TGTGCCAGCAGCGCTGGGACAGCTTATGGCTACACCTTC
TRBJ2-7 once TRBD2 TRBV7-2 CASSLVGGGAYEQYF TGTGCCAGCAGCTTAGTGGGCGGGGGAGCTTACGAGCAGTACTTC
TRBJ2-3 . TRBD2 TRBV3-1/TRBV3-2 CASSHPGTTPAGGPDRVTDTQYF TGTGCCAGCAGCCATCCCGGCACTACACCGGCGGGGGGCCCTGACCGGGTGACAGATACGCAGTATTTT
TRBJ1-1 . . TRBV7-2 CASSLVTQGYTEAFF TGTGCCAGCAGCTTAGTCACTCAGGGGTACACTGAAGCTTTCTTT
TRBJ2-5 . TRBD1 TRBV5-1 CASSSGGAETQYF TGCGCCAGCAGCTCAGGGGGCGCGGAGACCCAGTACTTC
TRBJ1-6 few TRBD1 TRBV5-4 CASSLGDRDSPLHF TGTGCCAGCAGCTTAGGGGACAGGGATTCACCCCTCCACTTT
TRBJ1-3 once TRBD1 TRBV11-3 CASSFRQGDGNTIYF TGTGCCAGCAGCTTTAGACAGGGAGACGGAAACACCATATATTTT
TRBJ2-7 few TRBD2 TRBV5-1 CASKVREGPYEQYF TGCGCCAGCAAGGTGCGGGAGGGCCCCTACGAGCAGTACTTC
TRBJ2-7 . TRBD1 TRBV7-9 CASSFPGQGLYEQYF TGTGCCAGCAGCTTTCCGGGACAGGGCCTCTACGAGCAGTACTTC
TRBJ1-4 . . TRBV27 CASSLFGAGDEKLFF TGTGCCAGCAGTTTATTTGGGGCAGGGGATGAAAAACTGTTTTTT
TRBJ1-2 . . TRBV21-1 CASSSQGLFCYGYTF TGTGCCAGCAGCTCCCAGGGGTTGTTTTGCTATGGCTACACCTTC
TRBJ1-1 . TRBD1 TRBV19 CASSFSGTGDTEAFF TGTGCCAGTAGTTTTTCCGGAACAGGGGACACTGAAGCTTTCTTT
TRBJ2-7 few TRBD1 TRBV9 CASSLGQGDYEQYF TGTGCCAGCAGCTTAGGACAGGGGGACTACGAGCAGTACTTC
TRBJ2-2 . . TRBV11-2 CASSLEGRGTGELFF TGTGCCAGCAGCCTAGAGGGGAGGGGGACCGGGGAGCTGTTTTTT
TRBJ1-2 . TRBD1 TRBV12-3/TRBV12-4 CASTWTGDHGYTF TGTGCCAGCACCTGGACAGGGGACCATGGCTACACCTTC
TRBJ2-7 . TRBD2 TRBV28 CASSLAGGSREQYF TGTGCCAGCAGTCTAGCGGGAGGTTCCAGGGAGCAGTACTTC
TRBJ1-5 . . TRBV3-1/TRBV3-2 CASSVQGKQPQHF TGTGCCAGCAGCGTACAGGGTAAACAGCCCCAGCATTTT
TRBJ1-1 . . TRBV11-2 CASSLVRGGTEAFF TGTGCCAGCAGCTTAGTAAGAGGGGGCACTGAAGCTTTCTTT
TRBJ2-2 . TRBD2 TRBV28 CASSPLGASGSSANTGELFF TGTGCCAGCAGCCCCTTAGGGGCTAGCGGTTCCTCCGCGAACACCGGGGAGCTGTTTTTT
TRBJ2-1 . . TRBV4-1 CASSQDGRGYNEQFF TGCGCCAGCAGCCAAGATGGTCGGGGGTACAATGAGCAGTTCTTC
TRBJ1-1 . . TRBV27 CASRLITGTEAFF TGTGCCAGCAGGCTAATCACAGGGACGGAAGCTTTCTTT
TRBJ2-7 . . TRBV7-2 CASSLAGRYYEQYF TGTGCCAGCAGCTTAGCGGGCAGATACTACGAGCAGTACTTC
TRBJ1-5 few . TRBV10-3 CAISGQVSNQPQHF TGTGCCATCAGTGGACAGGTGAGCAATCAGCCCCAGCATTTT
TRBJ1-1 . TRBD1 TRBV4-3 CASSQDFGQGIRDTEAFF TGCGCCAGCAGCCAAGATTTCGGACAGGGGATCCGGGACACTGAAGCTTTCTTT
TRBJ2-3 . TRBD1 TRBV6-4 CASSSGTGGDTQYF TGTGCCAGCAGTTCCGGGACAGGGGGAGATACGCAGTATTTT
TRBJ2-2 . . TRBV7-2 CASSLGGAQNTGELFF TGTGCCAGCAGCCTGGGGGGGGCTCAGAACACCGGGGAGCTGTTTTTT
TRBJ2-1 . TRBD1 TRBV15 CATSLRQGAYNEQFF TGTGCCACCAGCCTTCGACAGGGAGCGTACAATGAGCAGTTCTTC
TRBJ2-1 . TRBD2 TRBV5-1 CASSLDGTSGRSSYNEQFF TGCGCCAGCAGCTTGGACGGGACTAGCGGGCGTAGCTCCTACAATGAGCAGTTCTTC
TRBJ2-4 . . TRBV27 CASSVQGRAKNIQYF TGTGCCAGCAGTGTTCAGGGGCGGGCCAAAAACATTCAGTACTTC
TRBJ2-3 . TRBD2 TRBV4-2 CASSQELAGNTDTQYF TGTGCCAGCAGCCAAGAATTAGCGGGGAATACAGATACGCAGTATTTT
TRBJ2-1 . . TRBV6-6 CASSNAGRTRCFF TGTGCCAGCAGTAATGCGGGACGGACCCGATGTTTCTTC
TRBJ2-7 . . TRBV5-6 CASSFGARDVGEQYF TGTGCCAGCAGCTTTGGAGCGCGGGACGTGGGGGAGCAGTACTTC
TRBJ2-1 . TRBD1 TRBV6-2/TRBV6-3 CTSSTRDRAYNEQFF TGTACCAGCAGTACCCGGGACAGGGCCTACAATGAGCAGTTCTTC
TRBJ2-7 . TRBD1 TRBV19 CASTPGGDEQYF TGTGCCAGTACCCCAGGGGGCGACGAGCAGTACTTC
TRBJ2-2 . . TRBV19 CASSIQGVAGELFF TGTGCCAGTAGTATTCAGGGTGTGGCCGGGGAGCTGTTTTTT
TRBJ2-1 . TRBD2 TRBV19 CATSDGLAGHNEQFF TGTGCCACGAGTGATGGACTAGCGGGGCACAATGAGCAGTTCTTC